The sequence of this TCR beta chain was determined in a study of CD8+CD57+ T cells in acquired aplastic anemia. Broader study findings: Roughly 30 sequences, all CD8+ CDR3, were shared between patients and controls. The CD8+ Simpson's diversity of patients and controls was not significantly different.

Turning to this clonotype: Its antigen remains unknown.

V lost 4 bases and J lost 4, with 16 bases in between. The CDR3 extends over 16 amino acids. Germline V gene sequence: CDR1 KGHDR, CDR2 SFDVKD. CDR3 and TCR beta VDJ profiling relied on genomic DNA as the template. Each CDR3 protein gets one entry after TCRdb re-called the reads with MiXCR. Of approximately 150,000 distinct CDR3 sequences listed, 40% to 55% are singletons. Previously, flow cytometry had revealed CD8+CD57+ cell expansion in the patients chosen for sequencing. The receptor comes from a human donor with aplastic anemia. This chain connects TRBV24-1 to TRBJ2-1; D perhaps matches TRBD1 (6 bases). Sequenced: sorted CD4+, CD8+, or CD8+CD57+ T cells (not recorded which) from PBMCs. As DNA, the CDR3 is TGTGCCACCAGTGACACAACAGGGTTGGGATACAATGAGCAGTTCTTC. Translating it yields CATSDTTGLGYNEQFF.